These T cell receptor beta chains were read from a single sample in a study of cytomegalovirus exposure and HLA in healthy donors. The data were produced by immunoSEQ multiplex PCR, yet TCRdb's version contains in-frame clones alone and is incomplete. The data contain around 240,000 clones, nearly 90% of them singletons. The sample consisted of PBMCs. All receptors come from a woman between 18 and 29 years old in good health and CMV-seronegative. Each CDR3 is given with its conserved first and last residue.

CDR3aa: CASTPDSGFSPLHF
v_gene: TRBV6-5

CDR3aa: CASSLRTGGGQNTEAFF
v_gene: TRBV5-1

CDR3aa: CASSAGGGELFF
v_gene: TRBV9

CDR3aa: CAAGAHTEAFF
v_gene: TRBV25-1

CDR3aa: CAISESDSNTEAFF
v_gene: TRBV10-3

CDR3aa: CASRDAARAGDNSPLHF
v_gene: TRBV19

CDR3aa: CASETGTGSGEQYF
v_gene: TRBV7-6

CDR3aa: CASSFQDRANTEAFF
v_gene: TRBV7-8

CDR3aa: CASRRTANTEAFF
v_gene: TRBV5-1

CDR3aa: CASSLQEAETQYF
v_gene: TRBV27

CDR3aa: CASSVGGQGYEQYF
v_gene: TRBV9

CDR3aa: CASSVPRLGSGTEAFF
v_gene: TRBV11-1

CDR3aa: CASSSRQAPATGELFF
v_gene: TRBV6-5

CDR3aa: CASSAGKETQYF
v_gene: TRBV28

CDR3aa: CASSPRGGGNTEAFF
v_gene: TRBV13

CDR3aa: CASSPNRFSSYNSPLHF
v_gene: TRBV7-8

CDR3aa: CASMDRDNQPQHF
v_gene: TRBV28

CDR3aa: CASSSTRTSYNEQFF
v_gene: TRBV25-1

CDR3aa: CASSLARGLSYEQYF
v_gene: TRBV28

CDR3aa: CASSLGAATNTGELFF
v_gene: TRBV5-4

CDR3aa: CASSSPDSNIQYF
v_gene: TRBV28

CDR3aa: CAITEGQASGGEQFF
v_gene: TRBV10-3

CDR3aa: CASSFRAGDGYTF
v_gene: TRBV11-2

CDR3aa: CASSLGGFTETQYF
v_gene: TRBV11-2

CDR3aa: CASSPDRGSGNTIYF
v_gene: TRBV9

CDR3aa: CASSTQTGNTGELFF
v_gene: TRBV5-4

CDR3aa: CASSEAPRGPSNQPQHF
v_gene: TRBV6-1

CDR3aa: CASSPGQADNQPQHF
v_gene: TRBV7-6

CDR3aa: CASSFRYSNQPQHF
v_gene: TRBV28

CDR3aa: CASTYQEGINQPQHF
v_gene: TRBV28

CDR3aa: CASSFTGFMTYNEQFF
v_gene: TRBV13

CDR3aa: CASSFGQGYGYTF
v_gene: TRBV11-1

CDR3aa: CASRLGGPFIGYTF
v_gene: TRBV28

CDR3aa: CASSGGPDNYEQYF
v_gene: TRBV7-9

CDR3aa: CAIRSSQGSTDTQYF
v_gene: TRBV10-3

CDR3aa: CASSVGGQQLNQPQHF
v_gene: TRBV9

CDR3aa: CASSDGTEYNEQFF
v_gene: TRBV10-1

CDR3aa: CASSLADRDRSF
v_gene: TRBV7-9